This entry lists 30 T cell receptor beta chains sequenced from one sample in a study of T cell clonality in common variable immunodeficiency. Overall study findings and caveats: Reportedly, TCR beta sequences from common variable immunodeficiency showed fewer deletions and N-nucleotide insertions.

The repertoire was sequenced with immunoSEQ multiplex PCR; TCRdb's copy has only in-frame clones and lacks some. Sampling found about 28,000 clones, none seen once. For these TCRs, the target antigens are not known. Sequencing used peripheral blood mononuclear cells. All receptors derive from a human donor with common variable immunodeficiency.

This clone was seen a few times. The read terminates 3 residues ahead of where the CDR3 ends, so the germline J gene completes it. The chain joins TRBV19 to TRBJ2-3, with 8 bases fitting TRBD2. Germline loops: CDR1 LNHDA, CDR2 SQIVND (reference sequence). The CDR3 sequence is 14 residues long. J lost 2 bases, V lost 7 bases, and 5 bases had no gene match. The sequenced CDR3 bases are TGTGCCAGTACCCAAGCGGGGGCCACAGATACG. Protein product: CASTQAGATDT. The whole CDR3 sequence reads CASTQAGATDTQYF.

For this clone: Sequencing ends 3 residues short of the CDR3 end; the germline J gene provides the rest. The chain links TRBV19 to TRBJ1-6, with TRBD1 as a possible D gene (5 bases). V lost 7 bases, J lost 7 bases, and 11 bases lay in between. The CDR3 is 13 residues long. Germline-derived CDR1 and CDR2 are LNHDA and SQIVND (reference sequence). Incomplete CDR3 DNA: TGTGCCAGTATCGGGGGGTACAATTCACCC. Its protein is CASIGGYNSP. The whole CDR3 region reads CASIGGYNSPLHF.

This clone has only a few counts. Read coverage stops 3 residues before the CDR3 terminus; the germline J gene supplies the remainder. This sequence joins TRBV7-3 and TRBJ2-1; 10 bases map to TRBD1. Losses at the gene ends were 8 bases for V and 5 bases for J; bases not matched to a gene: 3. Looked up from germline, CDR1 is SGHTA and CDR2 is FQGTGA. The CDR3 sequence is 13 residues long. The CDR3 bases that were read are TGTGCCAGCGGGACAGGGGCCCACAATGAG. It specifies CASGTGAHNE. The entire CDR3 protein reads CASGTGAHNEQFF.

As concerns this clone: The read ends 3 residues shy of where the CDR3 ends; the end is completed using the germline J gene. The V call is TRBV6-2 or TRBV6-3, the J call TRBJ2-1; possible D gene TRBD2, 6 bases. Trimming pared 0 bases from V and 8 bases from J, leaving 20 bases between. The CDR3 is 17 residues long. From germline, CDR1 is MNHEY and CDR2 SVGEGT. The DNA read from the CDR3 is TGTGCCAGCAGTTACTCGATAGCTAGCGTATTTGACTATGAG. Translating gives CASSYSIASVFDYE. The entire CDR3 sequence reads CASSYSIASVFDYEQFF.

This clone was detected only a few times. The CDR3 end is not reached by the read, which stops 3 residues before it; the germline J gene fills it in. The chain employs TRBV20-1 and TRBJ2-7; the match to TRBD2 covers 8 bases. The CDR3 has 18 residues. V gave up 0 bases and J gave up 3 bases; unmatched junction bases: 16. Germline CDR1 is DFQATT and CDR2 is SNEGSKA (reference sequence). The CDR3 DNA, read in part, is TGCAGTGCTAGAGATCGGAGTAGCGGGGCCCTTCCGAGCTACGAG. Translating it yields CSARDRSSGALPSYE. The whole CDR3 protein is CSARDRSSGALPSYEQYF.

Comments on this clone: Coverage ceases 3 residues before the CDR3 finishes, and the germline J gene fills in the end. This chain links TRBV18 with TRBJ1-6; 9 nucleotides align to TRBD1. Germline lookup yields CDR1 KGHSH and CDR2 LQKENI. The CDR3 has 15 residues. V lost 3 bases and J lost 5; bases outside the gene matches: 2. The CDR3 here is CASSPGTGNNSPLHF. The part of the CDR3 DNA that was read is TGTGCCAGCTCACCGGGGACAGGGAATAATTCACCC.

As to this clone: The CDR3 extends 3 residues past the end of the read, so its final part is completed from the germline J gene. J is TRBJ1-6 and V is TRBV6-2 or TRBV6-3, with TRBD1 identical over 10 bases. CDR3 length equals 15 residues. After removal of 5 bases from V and 9 bases from J, the junction contained 7 bases not matched to a gene. CDR1 is MNHEY and CDR2 is SVGEGT in the germline V gene. The part of the CDR3 DNA that was read is TGTGCCAGCAGTAAGAGACAGGGGGCTATTTCACCC. Its protein is CASSKRQGAISP. The whole CDR3 reads CASSKRQGAISPLHF.

A note on this clone: Coverage ceases 3 residues before the CDR3 finishes, and the germline J gene fills in the end. This chain connects TRBV19 to TRBJ2-7; tentatively, D is TRBD2 (7 bases). This CDR3 spans 14 amino acids. V was pared by 6 bases and J by 4 bases, with 16 bases between. Germline-derived CDR1 and CDR2 are LNHDA and SQIVND (reference sequence). CDR3 residues: CASSHPGGLYEQYF. The sequenced CDR3 bases are TGTGCCAGTAGCCATCCCGGGGGGCTTTACGAG.

With respect to this clone: The read comes to an end 3 residues before the CDR3 does, leaving the germline J gene to fill in the end. J is TRBJ2-7 and V is TRBV11-2; 12 nucleotides align to TRBD2. The CDR3 has 15 residues. The V gene end was trimmed by 7 bases and the J gene end by 5 bases; junction bases not matched to a gene: 9. CDR1 is SGHAT, CDR2 FQNNGV, per germline. The CDR3 reads CASTDTSGGPHEQYF. The DNA read from the CDR3 is TGTGCCAGCACCGATACTAGCGGGGGGCCCCACGAG.

On this clone: The read comes to an end 3 residues before the CDR3 does, leaving the germline J gene to fill in the end. Other nucleotide sequences in the sample specify the same CDR3. The V call is TRBV7-3, the J call TRBJ2-7, with 9 nucleotides matching TRBD1. Germline V CDR1 and CDR2: SGHTA, FQGTGA. The CDR3 extends over 14 amino acids. V gave up 5 bases and J gave up 5 bases; unmatched junction bases: 7. The CDR3 sequence: CASSPGQGLDEQYF. The CDR3 bases that were read are TGTGCCAGCAGCCCGGGACAGGGTCTTGACGAG.

This clone occurred a few times. The CDR3 protein is CASSIWARAVNPYGYTF. The sequenced part of the CDR3 DNA is TGTGCCAGTAGTATTTGGGCGAGGGCCGTAAACCCCTATGGC. This chain connects TRBV19 to TRBJ1-2; D not certain. The read gets to within 3 residues of the CDR3 end, and the germline J gene fills in the rest. This CDR3 spans 17 amino acids. V lost 3 bases and J lost 4, with 21 bases in between. CDR1 and CDR2 from the germline V gene are LNHDA and SQIVND (reference sequence).

Worth noting for this clone: The CDR3 is cut off 3 residues early in the read; its end comes from the germline J gene. The chain couples TRBV19 to TRBJ2-1; a possible D gene is TRBD1 (5 bases). Germline V gives CDR1 LNHDA, CDR2 SQIVND (reference sequence). V was cut by 3 bases and J by 0 bases, with 12 bases left in between. The CDR3 extends over 16 amino acids. Here the CDR3 reads CASSIWQGRSYNEQFF. The CDR3 bases that were read are TGTGCCAGTAGTATTTGGCAGGGCCGCTCCTACAATGAG.

This clone has a count of ten or more. The read stops 3 residues short of the end of the CDR3; the missing end is completed from the germline J gene. The chain recombines TRBV10-3 with TRBJ2-3; D perhaps matches TRBD2 (5 bases). The CDR3 is 14 residues long. The V gene's germline CDR1 is ENHRY and CDR2 SYGVKD. V lost 5 bases and J 2 bases, leaving 11 bases between the germline ends. The sequenced CDR3 bases are TGTGCCATCAGTCCGACGGACTCCACAGATACG. Translated, it gives CAISPTDSTDT. The CDR3, in full, reads CAISPTDSTDTQYF.

As concerns this clone: The DNA ends 3 residues before the CDR3 does, and the rest of the CDR3 is filled in from the germline J gene. V usage is TRBV6-1 and J usage is TRBJ2-3; a possible D gene is TRBD2 (5 bases). The CDR3 spans 16 residues. V lost 2 bases to trimming and J lost 0 bases, with 12 bases between them. CDR1 MNHNS and CDR2 SASEGT come from the germline V gene. Partial CDR3 DNA: TGTGCCAGCAGTGAACTAGCCCGGTCTAGCACAGATACG. Amino acid sequence: CASSELARSSTDT. The CDR3 as a whole reads CASSELARSSTDTQYF.

This clone appeared many times. The junction departs from the called germline gene at one end, perhaps through a read error. The read ends 3 residues before the CDR3 terminus; that terminus is restored from the germline J gene. The chain has TRBV4-2 and TRBJ2-5, with D perhaps matching TRBD1 (6 bases). The CDR3 is 13 amino acids. Germline V gene sequence: CDR1 LGHNA, CDR2 YNFKEQ. CDR3 in amino acids: CASSHHRDTTQYF. The part of the CDR3 DNA that was read is TGCGCCAGCAGCCACCACCGGGACACGACC.

This clone came up many times. The read ends 3 residues early relative to the CDR3; the germline J gene fills the gap. Other DNA sequences of this sample code for an identical CDR3. This chain joins TRBV2 and TRBJ2-2; perhaps TRBD2 as D (6 bases). CDR1 is SNHLY and CDR2 is FYNNEI in the germline V gene. Trimming left V 5 bases short and J 1 base short, with 8 bases between. This CDR3 comprises 14 residues. CDR3 region: CASSRGGNTGELFF. The CDR3 bases that were read are TGTGCCAGCAGTAGGGGAGGGAACACCGGGGAG. Combining the CDR3 with reference TRBV2 and TRBJ2-2 gives the whole variable domain EPEVTQTPSHQVTQMGQEVILRCVPISNHLYFYWYRQILGQKVEFLVSFYNNEISEKSEIFDDQFSVERPDGSNFTLKIRSTKLEDSAMYFCASSRGGNTGELFFGEGSRLTVL.

In its sample, this clone was seen many times. The read ends 3 residues early relative to the CDR3; the germline J gene fills the gap. This sequence joins TRBV5-4 and TRBJ2-7; D may be TRBD1 (6 bases). Trimming removed 1 base at V and 0 bases at J, with 11 bases between. CDR3 size: 15 residues. Germline CDR1 is SGHNT and CDR2 is YYREEE (reference sequence). This CDR3 reads CASSLRQGSSYEQYF. CDR3 bases read: TGTGCCAGCAGCTTGCGGCAGGGGAGCTCCTACGAG.

This clone was detected many times. The read ends 3 residues before the CDR3 terminus; that terminus is restored from the germline J gene. The chain combines TRBV19 with TRBJ2-1; 8 positions agree with TRBD2. V lost 3 bases and J lost 4; bases outside the gene matches: 5. The CDR3 runs 15 residues. Germline V gene data show CDR1 as LNHDA and CDR2 as SQIVND (reference sequence). The CDR3 loop is CASSIEASGYNEQFF. The CDR3 DNA, read in part, is TGTGCCAGTAGTATCGAGGCTAGCGGGTACAATGAG.

To note about this clone: The read terminates 3 residues ahead of where the CDR3 ends, so the germline J gene completes it. This chain links TRBV18 with TRBJ2-7, with TRBD2 as a possible D gene (5 bases). Germline V lookup: CDR1 KGHSH, CDR2 LQKENI. The V and J ends lost 2 bases and 2 bases respectively, with 10 bases between them. The CDR3 loop spans 14 amino acids. Partial CDR3 DNA: TGTGCCAGCTCACCAAGGCGGGCTACCTACGAG. Encoded protein: CASSPRRATYE. The CDR3 in its entirety is CASSPRRATYEQYF.

About this clone: Read sequence stops 3 residues before the CDR3 end, and the germline J gene provides the missing end. The chain carries TRBV7-8 and TRBJ1-1; 8 positions agree with TRBD1. V lost 3 bases and J lost 0; bases outside the gene matches: 0. CDR1 is SGHVS, CDR2 FQNEAQ, per germline. This CDR3 comprises 14 residues. The sequenced CDR3 bases are TGTGCCAGCAGCTTGGGACAGGTGAACACTGAA. It translates to CASSLGQVNTE. The full-length CDR3 reads as CASSLGQVNTEAFF.

This clone was seen ten or more times. Read sequence stops 3 residues before the CDR3 end, and the germline J gene provides the missing end. V is TRBV14 and J is TRBJ2-3; 9 bases align to TRBD2. Trimming took 4 bases from V and 4 from J; bases not matched to a gene: 6. The CDR3 has 15 amino acids. Per germline, CDR1 SGHDN and CDR2 FVKESK. CDR3 loop: CASSPLGLAADTQYF. Incomplete CDR3 DNA: TGTGCCAGCAGCCCCCTGGGACTAGCCGCAGATACG.

This clone was observed a handful of times. The read terminates 3 residues ahead of where the CDR3 ends, so the germline J gene completes it. The J gene is TRBJ2-3, the V gene TRBV7-2; D might be TRBD2 (6 bases). The V gene's germline CDR1 is SGHTA and CDR2 FQGNSA. The CDR3 totals 15 residues. Trimming stripped 1 base from V and 3 bases from J, with 11 bases between. Partial CDR3 DNA: TGTGCCAGCAGCTTAGGTCCAGGGAGGACAGATACG. This translates into CASSLGPGRTDT. The CDR3 reads in full as CASSLGPGRTDTQYF.

Of note for this clone: The read halts 3 residues ahead of the CDR3 end, with the missing end drawn from the germline J gene. The J gene is TRBJ2-6, the V gene TRBV5-1; no reliable D call. Germline V gene sequence: CDR1 SGHRS, CDR2 YFSETQ. V was cut by 0 bases and J by 0 bases, with 7 bases left in between. The CDR3 covers 16 residues. CDR3 DNA (partial): TGCGCCAGCAGCTTGGAATTCAGCTCTGGGGCCAACGTC. Protein: CASSLEFSSGANV. Given in full, the CDR3 is CASSLEFSSGANVLTF.

This clone was observed many times. The read falls 3 residues short of the CDR3 end, and the missing part is taken from the germline J gene. The rearrangement links TRBV5-4 to TRBJ2-3, with TRBD1 as a possible D gene (6 bases). Trimming removed 2 bases from V and 5 bases from J, with 15 bases in between. Germline V gives CDR1 SGHNT, CDR2 YYREEE (reference sequence). The CDR3 runs to 15 residues. CDR3 DNA, as far as it was read: TGTGCCAGCAGCTTAGGTCAGGGGCCCCTAGATACG. Protein sequence: CASSLGQGPLDT. In full, the CDR3 is CASSLGQGPLDTQYF.

In this sample, this clone turned up a few times. The missing CDR3 end, 3 residues past where the read stops, is filled in from the germline J gene. V and J are TRBV30 and TRBJ2-3, with 9 bases that match TRBD1. V lost 3 bases and J lost 5; bases outside the gene matches: 6. The germline V gene encodes CDR1 GTSNPN and CDR2 SVGIG (reference sequence). The CDR3 is 14 amino acids. The CDR3 here is CAWREGQGLDTQYF. The CDR3 DNA, read in part, is TGTGCCTGGAGGGAAGGACAGGGGTTAGATACG.

Notes on this clone: The read gets to within 3 residues of the CDR3 end, and the germline J gene fills in the rest. The V call is TRBV7-3, the J call TRBJ2-1; 12 bases fit TRBD1. The CDR3 contains 16 residues. The germline CDR1 and CDR2 sequences are SGHTA and FQGTGA. Trimming took 1 base from V and 9 from J; bases not matched to a gene: 7. CDR3 bases read: TGTGCCAGCAGCTTAAGGGGCGGGACAGGGGGCTTTGAG. Protein: CASSLRGGTGGFE. The entire CDR3 is CASSLRGGTGGFEQFF.

This clone was seen only a few times. CDR3 sequence: CASSPNSEAFF. CDR3 bases read: TGTGCCAGCAGCCCCAATTCTGAA. J is TRBJ1-1 and V is TRBV11-2; no reliable D call. Read data end 3 residues before the CDR3 end; the end is taken from the germline J gene. V dropped 5 bases and J dropped 6 bases, with 7 bases sitting between them. Germline V gene data show CDR1 as SGHAT and CDR2 as FQNNGV. This CDR3 has 11 residues. Variable domain in full (rest from reference TRBV11-2 and TRBJ1-1): EAGVAQSPRYKIIEKRQSVAFWCNPISGHATLYWYQQILGQGPKLLIQFQNNGVVDDSQLPKDRFSAERLKGVDSTLKIQPAKLEDSAVYLCASSPNSEAFFGQGTRLTVV.

As regards this clone: Read coverage stops 3 residues before the CDR3 terminus; the germline J gene supplies the remainder. The chain has TRBV19 and TRBJ1-1; TRBD1 matches 10 bases. From germline, CDR1 is LNHDA and CDR2 SQIVND (reference sequence). J was trimmed by 4 bases and V by 5 bases; bases with no gene match: 4. This CDR3 is built from 14 residues. The sequenced part of the CDR3 DNA is TGTGCCAGTAGTTCGACAGGGGGCGGCACTGAA. Translation gives CASSSTGGGTE. The entire CDR3 protein is CASSSTGGGTEAFF.

This clone was detected many times. Read data end 3 residues before the CDR3 end; the end is taken from the germline J gene. The V call is TRBV6-2 or TRBV6-3, the J call TRBJ1-1; no firm D call. With 2 bases removed from V and 4 bases from J, the gap between germline ends came to 5 bases. Germline V gives CDR1 MNHEY, CDR2 SVGEGT. This CDR3 has 12 residues. The CDR3 spells CASSYGSTEAFF. CDR3 DNA, as far as it was read: TGTGCCAGCAGTTACGGTAGCACTGAA.

This clone was picked up a small number of times. The sequence runs out 3 residues before the end of the CDR3; the remainder is reconstructed from the germline J gene. The rearrangement joins TRBV7-2 to TRBJ1-1, with 7 nucleotides matching TRBD1. Germline CDR1 reads SGHTA; CDR2 reads FQGNSA. This CDR3 contains 14 residues. V was pared by 4 bases and J by 0 bases, with 2 bases of the junction left unmatched. This chain's CDR3 is CASSSTGMNTEAFF. The CDR3 bases that were read are TGTGCCAGCAGCTCGACAGGGATGAACACTGAA.